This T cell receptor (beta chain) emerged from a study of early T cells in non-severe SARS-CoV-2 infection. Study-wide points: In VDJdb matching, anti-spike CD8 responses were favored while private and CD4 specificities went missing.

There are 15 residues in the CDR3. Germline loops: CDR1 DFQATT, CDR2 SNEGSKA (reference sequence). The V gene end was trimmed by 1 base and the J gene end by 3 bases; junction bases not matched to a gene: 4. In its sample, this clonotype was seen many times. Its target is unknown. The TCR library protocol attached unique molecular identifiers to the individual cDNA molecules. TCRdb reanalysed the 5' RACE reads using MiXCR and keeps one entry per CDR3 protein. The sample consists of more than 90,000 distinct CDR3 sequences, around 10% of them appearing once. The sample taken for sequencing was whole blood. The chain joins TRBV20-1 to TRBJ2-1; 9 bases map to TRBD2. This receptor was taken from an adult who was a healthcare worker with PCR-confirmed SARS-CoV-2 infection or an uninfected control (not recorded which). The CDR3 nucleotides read TGCAGTGCTAGAGCTAGCGGGACAAACTACAATGAGCAGTTCTTC. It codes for CSARASGTNYNEQFF.